One sample yielded the 2 T cell receptor beta chains listed below, sequenced in a study of Graves' ophthalmopathy and Graves' hyperthyroidism (dated by TCRdb to 2017 to 2018). TCRdb lists the instrument as Illumina HiSeq 2000. TCR beta CDR3 regions were amplified from RNA transcripts for repertoire sequencing. The first round of RT-PCR was done with HTBI primers and the Qiagen OneStep RT-PCR kit, and was followed by a second round of multiplex PCR, then size selection and purification. Through fastp at Q25 and MiXCR, TCRdb rebuilt clones from the public reads, retaining in-frame beta chains. When rows share a CDR3 protein, they turn into one entry using the most common DNA and genes. This sample is represented by 40,000 to 45,000 distinct CDR3 sequences; under 65% of them were singletons. Less than 20% of the sample is taken by the ten largest. Sequenced sample: peripheral blood. These receptors were taken from an adult man with Graves' ophthalmopathy.

This clonotype has ten or more counts. The chain carries TRBV20-1 and TRBJ2-7, with 7 bases lining up with TRBD1. The CDR3 has 18 amino acids. Trimming took 5 bases from V and 3 from J; bases not matched to a gene: 22. Looked up from germline, CDR1 is DFQATT and CDR2 is SNEGSKA (reference sequence). CDR3 in amino acids: CSALYRGRVSTLIYEQYV. CDR3 nucleotides: TGCAGTGCTCTCTACAGGGGTCGGGTGTCAACGCTGATCTACGAGCAGTACGTC.

The chain carries TRBV9 and TRBJ2-1; TRBD2 agrees at 12 bases. The ends lost 1 base at V and 8 bases at J; junction bases unmatched: 10. From germline, CDR1 is SGDLS and CDR2 YYNGEE. This CDR3 contains 17 residues. In DNA, the CDR3 is TGTGCCAGCAGCGTACTAGCGGGGGGGCTCGGTGGTGATGAGCAGTTCTTC. Residues: CASSVLAGGLGGDEQFF. The full variable domain, completed using reference TRBV9 and TRBJ2-1, is DSGVTQTPKHLITATGQRVTLRCSPRSGDLSVYWYQQSLDQGLQFLIQYYNGEERAKGNILERFSAQQFPDLHSELNLSSLELGDSALYFCASSVLAGGLGGDEQFFGPGTRLTVL.